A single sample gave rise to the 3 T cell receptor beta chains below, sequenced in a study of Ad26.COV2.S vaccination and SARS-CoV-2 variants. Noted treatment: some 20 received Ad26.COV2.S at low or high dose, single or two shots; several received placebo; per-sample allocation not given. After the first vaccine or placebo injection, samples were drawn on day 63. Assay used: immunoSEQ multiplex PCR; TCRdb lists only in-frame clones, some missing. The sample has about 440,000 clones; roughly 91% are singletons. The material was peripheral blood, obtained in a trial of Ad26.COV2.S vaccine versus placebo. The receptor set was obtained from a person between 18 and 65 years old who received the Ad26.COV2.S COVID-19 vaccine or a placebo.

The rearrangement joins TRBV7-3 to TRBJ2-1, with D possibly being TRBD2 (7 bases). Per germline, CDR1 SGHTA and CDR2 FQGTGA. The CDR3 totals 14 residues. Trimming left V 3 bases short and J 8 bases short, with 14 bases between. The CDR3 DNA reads TGTGCCAGCAGCTTCCGGCGCGGGGGCGATGAGCAGTTCTTC. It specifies CASSFRRGGDEQFF.

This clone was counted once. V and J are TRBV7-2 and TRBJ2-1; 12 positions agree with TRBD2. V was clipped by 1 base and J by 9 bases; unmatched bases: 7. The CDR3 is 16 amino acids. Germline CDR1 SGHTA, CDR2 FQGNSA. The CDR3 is CASSLVSSGRGIEQFF. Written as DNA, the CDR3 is TGTGCCAGCAGCTTAGTATCTAGCGGGAGGGGGATTGAGCAGTTCTTC. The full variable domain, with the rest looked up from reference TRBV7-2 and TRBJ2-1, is GAGVSQSPSNKVTEKGKDVELRCDPISGHTALYWYRQSLGQGLEFLIYFQGNSAPDKSGLPSDRFSAERTGGSVSTLTIQRTQQEDSAVYLCASSLVSSGRGIEQFFGPGTRLTVL.

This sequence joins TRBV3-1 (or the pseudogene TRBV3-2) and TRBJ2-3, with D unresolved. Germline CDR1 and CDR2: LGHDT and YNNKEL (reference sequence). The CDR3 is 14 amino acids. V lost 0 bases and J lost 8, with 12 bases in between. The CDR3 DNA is TGTGCCAGCAGCCAAGAAGGTGGTGTTGGTACGCAGTATTTT. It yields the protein CASSQEGGVGTQYF.